This T cell receptor (beta chain) was identified in a study of blood T cell repertoires in COVID-19. Study summary: Acute and convalescent COVID-19 samples came from the United States, Italy and Spain. Nucleic acid was either cDNA or gDNA, and it came from T cells, B-cell-depleted T cells, or PBMCs.

Per the authors' pipeline: For nucleated cells, counts were estimated from reference gene primer amplification. Sequencing was performed with immunoSEQ multiplex PCR; in TCRdb, only in-frame clones are kept and a portion is missing. V and J calls and clone size follow that table, whereas D and trimming were derived from the DNA. This table has under 350,000 clones, 80% to 90% appearing once. There are 11 residues in the CDR3. V was clipped by 5 bases and J by 1 base, with 2 bases between them. The clonotype comes from a man aged 35-49 years with acute or convalescent COVID-19. This rearrangement joins TRBV12-3 or TRBV12-4 to TRBJ1-1; D unclear. The sequenced material came from peripheral blood. In nucleotides, the CDR3 is TGTGCCAGCAGTCAGAACACTGAAGCTTTCTTT. It yields the protein CASSQNTEAFF.